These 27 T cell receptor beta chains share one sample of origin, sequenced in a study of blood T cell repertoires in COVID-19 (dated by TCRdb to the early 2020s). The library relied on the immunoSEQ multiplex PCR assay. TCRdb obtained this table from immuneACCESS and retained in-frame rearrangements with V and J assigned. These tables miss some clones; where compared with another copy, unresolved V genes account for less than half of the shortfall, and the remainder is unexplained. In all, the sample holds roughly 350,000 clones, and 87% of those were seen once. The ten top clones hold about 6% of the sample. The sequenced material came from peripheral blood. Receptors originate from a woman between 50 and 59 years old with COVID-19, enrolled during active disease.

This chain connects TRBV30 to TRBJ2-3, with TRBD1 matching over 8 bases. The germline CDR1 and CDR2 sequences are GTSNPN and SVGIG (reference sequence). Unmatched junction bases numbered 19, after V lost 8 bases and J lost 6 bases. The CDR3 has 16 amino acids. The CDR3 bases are TGTGCCCGTTCTTTGGGGGGACAGGCGATATCGGATACGCAGTATTTT. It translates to CARSLGGQAISDTQYF.

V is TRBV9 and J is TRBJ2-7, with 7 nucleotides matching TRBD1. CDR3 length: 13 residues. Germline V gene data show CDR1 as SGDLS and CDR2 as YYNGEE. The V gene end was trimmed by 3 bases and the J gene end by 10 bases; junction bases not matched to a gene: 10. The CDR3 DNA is TGTGCCAGCAGCGGACCGGGACAGCCCCCCCAGTACTTC. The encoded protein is CASSGPGQPPQYF.

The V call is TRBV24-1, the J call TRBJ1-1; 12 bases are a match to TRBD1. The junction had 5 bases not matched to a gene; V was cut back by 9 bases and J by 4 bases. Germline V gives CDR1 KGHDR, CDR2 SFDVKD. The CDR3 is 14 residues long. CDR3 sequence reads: CATRGQGAATEAFF. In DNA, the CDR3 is TGTGCCACCCGGGGACAGGGGGCTGCCACTGAAGCTTTCTTT.

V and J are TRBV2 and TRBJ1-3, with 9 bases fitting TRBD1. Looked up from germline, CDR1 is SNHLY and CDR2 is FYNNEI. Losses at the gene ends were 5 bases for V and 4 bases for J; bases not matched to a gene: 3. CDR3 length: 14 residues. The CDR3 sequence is CASSNGQGGNTIYF. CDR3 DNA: TGTGCCAGCAGTAACGGACAGGGGGGAAACACCATATATTTT.

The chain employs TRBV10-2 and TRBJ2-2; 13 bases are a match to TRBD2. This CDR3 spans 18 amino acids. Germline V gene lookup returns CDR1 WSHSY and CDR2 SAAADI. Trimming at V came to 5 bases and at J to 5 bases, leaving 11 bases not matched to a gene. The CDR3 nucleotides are TGCGCCAGCAGTACTTCTATGGGACTAGCGGGAAAAACCGGGGAGCTGTTTTTT. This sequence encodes CASSTSMGLAGKTGELFF.

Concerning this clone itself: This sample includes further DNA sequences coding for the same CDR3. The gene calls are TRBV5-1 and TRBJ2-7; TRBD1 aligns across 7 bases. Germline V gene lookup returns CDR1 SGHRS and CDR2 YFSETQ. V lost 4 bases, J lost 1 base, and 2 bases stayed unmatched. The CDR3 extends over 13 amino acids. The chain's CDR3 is CASSRGQSYEQYF. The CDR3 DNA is TGCGCCAGCAGCAGGGGACAGTCCTACGAGCAGTACTTC.

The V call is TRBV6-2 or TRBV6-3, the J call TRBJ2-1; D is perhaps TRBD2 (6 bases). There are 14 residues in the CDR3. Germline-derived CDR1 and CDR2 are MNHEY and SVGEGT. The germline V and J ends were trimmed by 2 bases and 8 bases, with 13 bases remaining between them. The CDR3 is CASSYPPASDEQFF. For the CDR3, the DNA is TGTGCCAGCAGTTACCCCCCCGCTAGCGATGAGCAGTTCTTC.

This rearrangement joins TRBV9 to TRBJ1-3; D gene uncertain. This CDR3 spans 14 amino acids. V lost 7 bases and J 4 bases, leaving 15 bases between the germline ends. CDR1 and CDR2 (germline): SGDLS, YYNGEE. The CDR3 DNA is TGTGCCAGCCGAGGCCGAGGAGCCGGAAACACCATATATTTT. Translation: CASRGRGAGNTIYF.

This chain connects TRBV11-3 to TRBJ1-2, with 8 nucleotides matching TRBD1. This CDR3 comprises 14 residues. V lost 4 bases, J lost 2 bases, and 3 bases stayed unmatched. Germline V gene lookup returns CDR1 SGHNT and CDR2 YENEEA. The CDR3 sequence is CASSYRGGNYGYTF. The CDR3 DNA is TGTGCCAGCAGCTACAGGGGGGGGAACTATGGCTACACCTTC.

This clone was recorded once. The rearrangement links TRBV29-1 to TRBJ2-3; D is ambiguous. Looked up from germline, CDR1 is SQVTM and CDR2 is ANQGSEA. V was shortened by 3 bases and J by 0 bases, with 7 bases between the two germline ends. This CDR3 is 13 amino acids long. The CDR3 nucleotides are TGCAGCGTTGAGGTGGGCAGCACAGATACGCAGTATTTT. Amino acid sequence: CSVEVGSTDTQYF.

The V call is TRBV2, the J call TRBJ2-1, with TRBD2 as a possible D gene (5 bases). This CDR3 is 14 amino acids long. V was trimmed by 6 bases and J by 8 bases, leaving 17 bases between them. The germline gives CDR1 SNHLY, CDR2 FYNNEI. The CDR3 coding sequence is TGTGCCAGCAGGCAAGGGAGTAGCATGGATGAGCAGTTCTTC. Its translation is CASRQGSSMDEQFF.

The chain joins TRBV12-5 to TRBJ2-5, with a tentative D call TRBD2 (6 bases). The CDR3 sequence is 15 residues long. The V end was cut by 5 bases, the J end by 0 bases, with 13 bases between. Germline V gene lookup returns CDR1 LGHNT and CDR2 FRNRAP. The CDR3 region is CASGRSGKYQETQYF. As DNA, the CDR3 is TGTGCTAGTGGTCGTAGCGGAAAGTACCAAGAGACCCAGTACTTC.

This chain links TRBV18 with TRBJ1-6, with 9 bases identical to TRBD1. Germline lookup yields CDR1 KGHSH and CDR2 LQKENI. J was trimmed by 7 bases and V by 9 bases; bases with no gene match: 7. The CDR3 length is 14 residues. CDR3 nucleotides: TGTGCCAGTCGTTCCGGGACAGGGAATTCACCCCTCCACTTT. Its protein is CASRSGTGNSPLHF.

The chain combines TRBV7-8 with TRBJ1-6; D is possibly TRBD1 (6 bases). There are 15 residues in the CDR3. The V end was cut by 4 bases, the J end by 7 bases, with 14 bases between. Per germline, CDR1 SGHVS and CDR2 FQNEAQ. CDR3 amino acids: CASSSSPGTNSPLHF. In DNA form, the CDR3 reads TGTGCCAGCAGCTCCTCCCCCGGGACAAATTCACCCCTCCACTTT.

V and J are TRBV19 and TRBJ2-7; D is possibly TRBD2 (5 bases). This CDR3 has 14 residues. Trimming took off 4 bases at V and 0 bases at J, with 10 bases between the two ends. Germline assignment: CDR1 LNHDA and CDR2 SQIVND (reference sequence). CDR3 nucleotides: TGTGCCAGTAGTACAGACTATTACTCCTACGAGCAGTACTTC. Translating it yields CASSTDYYSYEQYF.

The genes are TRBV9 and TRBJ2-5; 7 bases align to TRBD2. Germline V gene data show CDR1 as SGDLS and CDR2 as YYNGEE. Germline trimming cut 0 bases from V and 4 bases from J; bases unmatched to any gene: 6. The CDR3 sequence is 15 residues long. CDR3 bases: TGTGCCAGCAGCGTAGTGGCGGGAGCAGGAGAGACCCAGTACTTC. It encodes CASSVVAGAGETQYF.

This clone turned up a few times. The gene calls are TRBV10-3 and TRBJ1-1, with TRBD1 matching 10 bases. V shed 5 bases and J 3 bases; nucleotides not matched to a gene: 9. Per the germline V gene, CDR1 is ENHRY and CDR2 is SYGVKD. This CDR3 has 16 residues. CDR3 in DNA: TGTGCCATCAGTCCTTCGCCCGGGACAGGGGACACTGAAGCTTTCTTT. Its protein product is CAISPSPGTGDTEAFF.

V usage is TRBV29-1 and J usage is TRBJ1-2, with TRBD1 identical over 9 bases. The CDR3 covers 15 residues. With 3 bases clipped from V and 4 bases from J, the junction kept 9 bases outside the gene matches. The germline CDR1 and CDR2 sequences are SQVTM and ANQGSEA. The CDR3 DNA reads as TGCAGCGTTGAGGCCCGGGACAGGGAATCCTATGGCTACACCTTC. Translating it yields CSVEARDRESYGYTF.

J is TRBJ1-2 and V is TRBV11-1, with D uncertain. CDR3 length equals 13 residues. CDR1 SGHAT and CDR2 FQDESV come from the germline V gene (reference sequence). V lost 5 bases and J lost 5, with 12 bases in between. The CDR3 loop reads CASSTSGRYGYTF. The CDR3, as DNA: TGTGCCAGCAGCACATCCGGGAGATATGGCTACACCTTC.

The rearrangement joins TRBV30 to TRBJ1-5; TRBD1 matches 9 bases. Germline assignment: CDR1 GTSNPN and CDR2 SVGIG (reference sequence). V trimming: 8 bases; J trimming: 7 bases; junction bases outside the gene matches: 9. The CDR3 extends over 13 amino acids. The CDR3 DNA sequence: TGTGCCGCACGAACAGGGGGCGGGCAGCCCCAGCATTTT. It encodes CAARTGGGQPQHF.

CDR3: CASSPPGLAGGPETQYF. The CDR3 DNA follows: TGTGCCAGCTCACCACCGGGACTAGCGGGAGGGCCCGAGACCCAGTACTTC. V and J are TRBV18 and TRBJ2-5; TRBD2 agrees at 16 bases. The germline gives CDR1 KGHSH, CDR2 LQKENI. The CDR3 totals 17 residues. The V gene end was trimmed by 0 bases and the J gene end by 5 bases; junction bases not matched to a gene: 3.

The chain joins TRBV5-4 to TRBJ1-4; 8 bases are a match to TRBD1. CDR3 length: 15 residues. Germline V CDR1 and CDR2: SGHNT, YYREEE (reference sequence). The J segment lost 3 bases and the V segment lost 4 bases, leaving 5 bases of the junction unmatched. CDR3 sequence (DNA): TGTGCCAGCAGCCCCCGACAGGGGTCTAATGAAAAACTGTTTTTT. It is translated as CASSPRQGSNEKLFF.

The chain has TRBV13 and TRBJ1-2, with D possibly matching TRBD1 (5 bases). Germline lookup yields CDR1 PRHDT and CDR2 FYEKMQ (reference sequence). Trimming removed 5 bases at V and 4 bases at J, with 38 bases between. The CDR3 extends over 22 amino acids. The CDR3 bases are TGTGCCAGCAGCCCACTCGATCTGACAGTCACACCTGGCATCCACCGGGCCTATGGCTACACCTTC. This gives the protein CASSPLDLTVTPGIHRAYGYTF.

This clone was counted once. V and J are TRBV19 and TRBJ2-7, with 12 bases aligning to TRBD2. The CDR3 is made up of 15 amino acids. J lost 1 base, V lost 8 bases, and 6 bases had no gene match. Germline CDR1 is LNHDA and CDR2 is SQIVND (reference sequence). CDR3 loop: CASRQTSGGSYEQYF. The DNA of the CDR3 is TGTGCCAGTCGCCAGACTAGCGGGGGATCCTACGAGCAGTACTTC.

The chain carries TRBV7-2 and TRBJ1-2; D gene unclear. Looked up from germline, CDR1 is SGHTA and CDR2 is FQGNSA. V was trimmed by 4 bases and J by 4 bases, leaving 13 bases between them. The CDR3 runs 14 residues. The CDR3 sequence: CASSSGRGGYGYTF. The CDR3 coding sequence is TGTGCCAGCAGCTCCGGCCGAGGTGGCTATGGCTACACCTTC. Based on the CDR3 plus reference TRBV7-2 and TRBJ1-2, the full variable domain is GAGVSQSPSNKVTEKGKDVELRCDPISGHTALYWYRQSLGQGLEFLIYFQGNSAPDKSGLPSDRFSAERTGGSVSTLTIQRTQQEDSAVYLCASSSGRGGYGYTFGSGTRLTVV.

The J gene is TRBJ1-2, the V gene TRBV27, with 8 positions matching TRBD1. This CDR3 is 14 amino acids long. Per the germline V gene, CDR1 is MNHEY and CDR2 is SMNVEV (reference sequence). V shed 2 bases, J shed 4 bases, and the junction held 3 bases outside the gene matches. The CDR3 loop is CASSLSGQGYGYTF. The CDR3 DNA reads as TGTGCCAGCAGTTTAAGTGGACAGGGCTATGGCTACACCTTC.

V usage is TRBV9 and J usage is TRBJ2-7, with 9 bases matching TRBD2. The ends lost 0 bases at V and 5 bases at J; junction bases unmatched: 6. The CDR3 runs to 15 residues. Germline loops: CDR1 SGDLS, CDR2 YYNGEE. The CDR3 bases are TGTGCCAGCAGCGTAGCGGCGGGAGGGCCCAACGAGCAGTACTTC. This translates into CASSVAAGGPNEQYF.